The T cell receptor beta chain under discussion was sequenced for a study of shared clonotypes between healthy human individuals. Study-level results: Among donors, the sharing of clonotypes was expected to be influenced by sequencing depth.

Profiling relied on immunoSEQ multiplex PCR, and the TCRdb table lists in-frame clones only, not all of them. The top ten hold roughly 1.7% of the sample, which has approximately 1.9 million clones, just over 90% seen once. Positively selected for CCR7, the CD45RO-negative cells used as naive CD8 cells excluded terminally differentiated effector memory CD45RA+ cells. V was shortened by 5 bases and J by 5 bases, with 10 bases between the two germline ends. The CDR3 loop spans 13 amino acids. CDR1 and CDR2 from the germline V gene are LNHDA and SQIVND (reference sequence). In regard to this clone: Antigen specificity is unknown.

V is TRBV19 and J is TRBJ2-1; the D gene is possibly TRBD2 (6 bases). The TCR comes from a man aged 18 to 30 in good health. Some clones in this sample may be carry-over from other donors' samples. The sequenced sample was naive CD8+ T cells from PBMCs. The CDR3 here is CASSAGIHNEQFF. In nucleotides, the CDR3 is TGTGCCAGTAGTGCGGGGATTCACAATGAGCAGTTCTTC.